Each of the 25 T cell receptor beta chains below was sequenced from the same sample in a study of radiation and T cells in renal cell carcinoma. Time point in this sample: blood 4 weeks post-SBRT, at nephrectomy. Sample treatment: 15 Gy SBRT to primary tumor, nephrectomy 4 weeks later. Sequencing was performed with immunoSEQ multiplex PCR; in TCRdb, only in-frame clones are kept and a portion is missing. The sample has roughly 82,000 clones; 80% to 90% are singletons. Material: blood, obtained from a patient whose treatment included radiotherapy and nephrectomy. The receptor set was obtained from a woman aged 70-85 years with renal cell carcinoma.

The chain combines TRBV7-9 with TRBJ1-2; the D is unclear. Per the germline V gene, CDR1 is SEHNR and CDR2 is FQNEAQ (reference sequence). The V and J ends lost 5 bases and 2 bases respectively, with 12 bases between them. The CDR3 loop spans 14 amino acids. CDR3 bases: TGTGCCAGCAGCCCCCCGCGGGGAAACTATGGCTACACCTTC. It codes for CASSPPRGNYGYTF.

V usage is TRBV5-4 and J usage is TRBJ2-2; the match to TRBD2 covers 7 bases. The CDR3 has 13 residues. Germline trimming cut 4 bases from V and 7 bases from J; bases unmatched to any gene: 4. Germline CDR1 and CDR2: SGHNT and YYREEE (reference sequence). The CDR3 protein is CASSAGVLGELFF. The CDR3 DNA is TGTGCCAGCAGCGCGGGGGTTCTCGGGGAGCTGTTTTTT. The complete variable domain, with remaining parts taken from reference TRBV5-4 and TRBJ2-2, reads ETGVTQSPTHLIKTRGQQVTLRCSSQSGHNTVSWYQQALGQGPQFIFQYYREEENGRGNFPPRFSGLQFPNYSSELNVNALELDDSALYLCASSAGVLGELFFGEGSRLTVL.

The chain joins TRBV27 to TRBJ2-1; maybe TRBD2 (5 bases). This CDR3 region has 15 residues. Germline assignment: CDR1 MNHEY and CDR2 SMNVEV (reference sequence). V was clipped by 6 bases and J by 1 base, with 13 bases between them. The CDR3 region is CASRSRDFSYNEQFF. The CDR3 bases are TGTGCCAGCAGGTCGAGGGATTTTTCCTACAATGAGCAGTTCTTC.

The rearrangement uses TRBV10-3 and TRBJ2-7; 8 bases are shared with TRBD1. J lost 1 base, V lost 7 bases, and 6 bases had no gene match. The CDR3 has 14 amino acids. Germline assignment: CDR1 ENHRY and CDR2 SYGVKD. The CDR3 coding sequence is TGTGCCATCACTGCCGGGACAGGATCCTACGAGCAGTACTTC. Amino acid sequence: CAITAGTGSYEQYF.

This clone was counted a single time. The chain couples TRBV27 to TRBJ1-2; 12 nucleotides line up with TRBD1. With 5 bases clipped from V and 7 bases from J, the junction kept 5 bases outside the gene matches. The CDR3 runs to 14 residues. Germline-derived CDR1 and CDR2 are MNHEY and SMNVEV (reference sequence). The CDR3 DNA reads as TGTGCCAGCAGTCCGGGACAGGGGGCGCTTGGCTACACCTTC. Translation: CASSPGQGALGYTF.

The chain employs TRBV6-6 and TRBJ1-2, with D perhaps TRBD1 (6 bases). Trimming took 6 bases from V and 2 from J, leaving 13 bases between them. The CDR3 has 14 residues. CDR1 is MNHNY and CDR2 is SVGAGI in the germline V gene (reference sequence). The CDR3: CASREGGANYGYTF. CDR3 DNA sequence: TGTGCCAGCAGAGAGGGGGGGGCGAACTATGGCTACACCTTC.

The chain links TRBV9 to TRBJ1-2; D ambiguous. Germline V gives CDR1 SGDLS, CDR2 YYNGEE. V shed 0 bases and J shed 8 bases, with 8 bases lying between them. The CDR3 covers 12 residues. The CDR3 reads CASSVVSGGYTF. CDR3 DNA sequence: TGTGCCAGCAGCGTAGTGTCCGGCGGCTACACCTTC.

This chain joins TRBV6-6 and TRBJ2-1, with D tentatively TRBD1 or TRBD2 (6 bases each). The germline V gene has CDR1 MNHNY and CDR2 SVGAGI (reference sequence). The CDR3 totals 14 residues. V was trimmed by 0 bases and J by 7 bases, leaving 10 bases between them. CDR3 loop: CASSYSKGGNEQFF. DNA of the CDR3: TGTGCCAGCAGTTACTCGAAAGGGGGGAATGAGCAGTTCTTC.

J is TRBJ1-2 and V is TRBV5-4; a weak D match, TRBD1 (6 bases). CDR3 length equals 14 residues. CDR1 and CDR2 (germline): SGHNT, YYREEE (reference sequence). The V and J ends lost 4 bases and 8 bases respectively, with 18 bases between them. The DNA for the CDR3 is TGTGCCAGCAGCGCCCGCGGGGGCGTTTGGGGCTACACCTTC. Translated, it gives CASSARGGVWGYTF.

The V gene is TRBV19, the J gene TRBJ2-2; 10 positions agree with TRBD1. The CDR3 is 16 amino acids. Per the germline V gene, CDR1 is LNHDA and CDR2 is SQIVND (reference sequence). V was clipped by 4 bases and J by 2 bases; unmatched bases: 4. CDR3 sequence: CASSTRTGGNTGELFF. The CDR3 nucleotides read TGTGCCAGTAGTACCCGGACAGGGGGAAACACCGGGGAGCTGTTTTTT. The variable domain in full, with the rest retrieved from reference TRBV19 and TRBJ2-2, is DGGITQSPKYLFRKEGQNVTLSCEQNLNHDAMYWYRQDPGQGLRLIYYSQIVNDFQKGDIAEGYSVSREKKESFPLTVTSAQKNPTAFYLCASSTRTGGNTGELFFGEGSRLTVL.

J is TRBJ2-1 and V is TRBV7-8; 9 bases map to TRBD2. V shed 7 bases and J 1 base; nucleotides not matched to a gene: 8. The germline V gene encodes CDR1 SGHVS and CDR2 FQNEAQ. The CDR3 is 16 residues long. CDR3 amino acids: CASTQSGGFSYNEQFF. CDR3 in DNA: TGTGCCAGCACCCAAAGCGGGGGGTTTTCCTACAATGAGCAGTTCTTC.

The J gene is TRBJ1-6, the V gene TRBV6-4; D unclear. Trimming shortened V by 6 bases and J by 0 bases, and 9 bases separated the two germline ends. The CDR3 sequence is 15 residues long. Germline CDR1 and CDR2: MRHNA and SNTAGT. The CDR3 is CASSAVSSYNSPLHF. DNA of the CDR3: TGTGCCAGCAGCGCAGTGAGCTCCTATAATTCACCCCTCCACTTT.

This sequence joins TRBV29-1 and TRBJ2-1, with TRBD2 identical over 7 bases. CDR1 SQVTM and CDR2 ANQGSEA come from the germline V gene. CDR3 length equals 10 residues. V lost 7 bases and J lost 12; bases outside the gene matches: 6. In DNA form, the CDR3 reads TGCAGCGCCCGGACGGGGGGGCAGTTCTTC. It codes for CSARTGGQFF.

The CDR3 spells CSVKKAATDTQYF. The CDR3 DNA follows: TGCAGCGTTAAAAAAGCGGCCACAGATACGCAGTATTTT. The chain combines TRBV29-1 with TRBJ2-3; the D gene is possibly TRBD2 (5 bases). The CDR3 totals 13 residues. V was trimmed by 5 bases and J by 2 bases, leaving 11 bases between them. Per the germline V gene, CDR1 is SQVTM and CDR2 is ANQGSEA.

The V and J genes are TRBV25-1 and TRBJ1-1; D gene uncertain. The CDR3 extends over 14 amino acids. V lost 6 bases, J lost 4 bases, and 15 bases lay in between. Germline V CDR1 and CDR2: MGHDK, SYGVNS. For the CDR3, the DNA is TGTGCCAGCAGCCCGGACGCAGCAAGCACTGAAGCTTTCTTT. Protein sequence: CASSPDAASTEAFF.

The genes are TRBV5-4 and TRBJ2-1; 12 nucleotides agree with TRBD2. CDR1 and CDR2 from the germline V gene are SGHNT and YYREEE (reference sequence). Trimming cost V 2 bases and J 9 bases; bases outside gene matches: 6. The CDR3 is 15 amino acids. The CDR3 nucleotides read TGTGCCAGCAGCTTCGCTAGCGGGGGGGTCGGTGAGCAGTTCTTC. Its protein product is CASSFASGGVGEQFF.

The V and J genes are TRBV9 and TRBJ1-3, with D unresolved. The ends were cut back, 4 bases at V and 0 bases at J, with 11 bases in the middle. Per the germline V gene, CDR1 is SGDLS and CDR2 is YYNGEE. The CDR3 length is 15 residues. This chain's CDR3 is CASSPGQFSGNTIYF. The CDR3 bases are TGTGCCAGCAGCCCCGGCCAGTTCTCTGGAAACACCATATATTTT.

This sequence joins TRBV5-1 and TRBJ2-6; D unresolved. V lost 1 base and J 4 bases, leaving 9 bases between the germline ends. The CDR3 spans 15 residues. Germline CDR1 and CDR2: SGHRS and YFSETQ. Written as DNA, the CDR3 is TGCGCCAGCAGCTTGACTGTTTCCGGGGCCAACGTCCTGACTTTC. Translating gives CASSLTVSGANVLTF.

V is TRBV18 and J is TRBJ2-5; D remains ambiguous. The length of the CDR3 is 13 residues. CDR1 KGHSH and CDR2 LQKENI come from the germline V gene. V was trimmed by 3 bases and J by 5 bases, leaving 10 bases between them. CDR3 sequence (DNA): TGTGCCAGCTCACCCCCCAGCTACGAGACCCAGTACTTC. Residues: CASSPPSYETQYF.

The chain couples TRBV18 to TRBJ2-7; 8 bases are shared with TRBD1. The trim removed 5 bases at V and 2 bases at J, leaving 8 bases unmatched. The CDR3 sequence is 15 residues long. CDR1 and CDR2 (germline): KGHSH, LQKENI. As DNA, the CDR3 is TGTGCCAGCTCAGCTACCGGGACAGGAGCCTACGAGCAGTACTTC. Its translation is CASSATGTGAYEQYF.

CDR3 loop: CASSSRFPGETQYF. The CDR3 coding sequence is TGTGCCAGCAGCTCCCGATTTCCCGGTGAGACCCAGTACTTC. J is TRBJ2-5 and V is TRBV7-8; no firm D call. V was clipped by 4 bases and J by 5 bases, with 14 bases between them. The CDR3 has 14 residues. Germline loops: CDR1 SGHVS, CDR2 FQNEAQ.

The chain joins TRBV27 to TRBJ2-7; 8 bases agree with TRBD1. V dropped 6 bases and J dropped 6; count of bases not matched to a gene: 13. CDR1 is MNHEY, CDR2 SMNVEV, per germline (reference sequence). The CDR3 is 15 amino acids. This chain's CDR3 is CASRPSGGRKVEQYF. Here the CDR3 DNA reads TGTGCCAGCAGGCCTTCAGGGGGCCGGAAAGTCGAGCAGTACTTC.

The J gene is TRBJ2-2, the V gene TRBV2, with D tentatively TRBD2 (5 bases). This CDR3 spans 16 amino acids. Deletions cut 4 bases from V and 7 bases from J, with 19 bases between. The germline V gene encodes CDR1 SNHLY and CDR2 FYNNEI. CDR3 DNA: TGTGCCAGCAGTGTACTCCGGGCACGCGAGGGCGGGGAGCTGTTTTTT. Its translation is CASSVLRAREGGELFF. Complete variable domain (other parts from reference TRBV2 and TRBJ2-2): EPEVTQTPSHQVTQMGQEVILRCVPISNHLYFYWYRQILGQKVEFLVSFYNNEISEKSEIFDDQFSVERPDGSNFTLKIRSTKLEDSAMYFCASSVLRAREGGELFFGEGSRLTVL.

This chain links TRBV5-1 with TRBJ2-1; D uncertain. Trimming shortened V by 0 bases and J by 7 bases, and 14 bases separated the two germline ends. The CDR3 consists of 15 residues. Germline CDR1 SGHRS, CDR2 YFSETQ. The CDR3 sequence: CASSLEGLRGNEQFF. The CDR3 coding sequence is TGCGCCAGCAGCTTGGAGGGCCTTCGTGGGAATGAGCAGTTCTTC.

The rearrangement uses TRBV2 and TRBJ2-3; 7 nucleotides match TRBD2. Germline values: CDR1 SNHLY, CDR2 FYNNEI. The CDR3 contains 15 residues. V dropped 4 bases and J dropped 1; count of bases not matched to a gene: 5. In DNA, the CDR3 is TGTGCCAGCAGTGTTGGTGGGGGGGGCACAGATACGCAGTATTTT. Translating it yields CASSVGGGGTDTQYF.